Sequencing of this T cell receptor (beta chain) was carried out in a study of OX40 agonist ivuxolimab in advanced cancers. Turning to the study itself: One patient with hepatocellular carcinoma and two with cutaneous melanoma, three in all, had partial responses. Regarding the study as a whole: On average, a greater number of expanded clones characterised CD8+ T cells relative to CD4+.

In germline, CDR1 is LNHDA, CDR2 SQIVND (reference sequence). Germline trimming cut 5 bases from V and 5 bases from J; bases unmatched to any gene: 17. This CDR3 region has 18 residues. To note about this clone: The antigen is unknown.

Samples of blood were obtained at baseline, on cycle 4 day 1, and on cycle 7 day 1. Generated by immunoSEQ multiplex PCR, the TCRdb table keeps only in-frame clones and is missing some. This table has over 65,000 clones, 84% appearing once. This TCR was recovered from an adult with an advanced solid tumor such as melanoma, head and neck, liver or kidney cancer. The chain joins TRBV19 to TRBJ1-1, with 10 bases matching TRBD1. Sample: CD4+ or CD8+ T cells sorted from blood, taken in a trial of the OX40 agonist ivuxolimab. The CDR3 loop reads CASSSRRGTGVWETEAFF. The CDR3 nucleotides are TGTGCCAGTAGTTCACGACGGGGGACAGGGGTGTGGGAAACTGAAGCTTTCTTT.